This TCR beta chain appears in the sequencing data of a study of shared clonotypes between healthy human individuals. In the study overall: CD4 naive and memory got three plates each, CD8 naive two, CD8 memory one.

The CDR3 extends over 14 amino acids. CDR1 and CDR2 (germline): SGHTA, FQGNSA. Trimming shortened V by 4 bases and J by 6 bases, and 16 bases separated the two germline ends. The assay used deep level. Libraries were prepared by immunoSEQ multiplex PCR; TCRdb keeps only in-frame clonotypes and omits some of them. The sample includes millions of clones, roughly 91% of them seen just once. Terminally differentiated effector memory CD45RA+ cells were excluded from the naive CD8 cells, which were CD45RO-negative and positively selected for CCR7. The V gene is TRBV7-2, the J gene TRBJ2-7; D remains unclear. The sequencing sample was made of naive CD8+ T cells from PBMCs. The receptor's source is a man aged 18-30 years in good health. Some clones in this sample may be carry-over from other donors' samples. The CDR3 protein is CASSYNSPGLEQYF. DNA of the CDR3: TGTGCCAGCAGCTACAACTCACCCGGCCTCGAGCAGTACTTC.